This T cell receptor beta chain was sequenced in a study of control samples from healthy donors and cancer patients (TCRdb year 2020). The CDR3 measures 12 amino acids from cysteine to phenylalanine. The entry retains the CDR3 DNA only, 36 bases that are in frame from base 1. As for this clone: The clone's antigen remains unknown. Per-base qualities were not stored, and no clone one base away is much larger.

The library was built by means of the immunoSEQ multiplex PCR assay. TCRdb re-hosts the immuneACCESS table, in-frame sequences only. Its copies lack some clones; in the studies checked, an unresolved V gene accounts for under half of them, and the cause for the rest is not known. Recorded for this sample are 130,000 or so clones; roughly 86% of them occurred a single time. The ten top clones hold around 3% of the sample. The clonotype was recovered from a man aged 60 to 75 in good health. The sample taken for sequencing was blood. Rearrangement joined TRBV21-1 to TRBJ2-3; the table's D call TRBD2 went unverified against the DNA. TRBV21-1 is termed a pseudogene. The DNA sequence follows: TGTGCCAGCAGCAAATCTACAGATACGCAGTATTTT. Translated, it gives CASSKSTDTQYF.